A single T cell receptor (beta chain) is shown here with its context. No cognate antigen has been identified for it. No base quality values were provided; no much bigger clone lies one nucleotide off. This record comes from a study of cytomegalovirus exposure and HLA in healthy donors (dated by TCRdb to 2016 to 2017). Context from the whole study: An earlier analysis of roughly 500 of the donors reported 250 to 300 Gb of sequence data and approximately 120 million unique TCR beta sequences obtained from about 170 million T cells. Besides the first cohort of some 670 subjects, a separate validation cohort made up of 90 to 150 different subjects was used. Roughly 5 DR-DQ haplotypes were handled as single units for association and clustering because linkage in the cohort was strong. An earlier analysis of several hundred of the donors applied high-throughput TCR beta sequencing to assess whether each TCR beta V gene segment acted as functional or pseudogenic. In a later analysis, previously published TCR beta repertoires from 670 or so donors were re-analyzed and high-resolution HLA genotyping was added so that TCR occurrence patterns could be studied. Donor age, sex, ethnicity and CMV serostatus were compiled alongside the repertoire data. HLA typing covered class I and class II loci at four-digit resolution. The study was designed to test whether signatures of past pathogen exposure could be identified by cataloging public T cell receptors. Every repertoire in the discovery cohort had been generated on one and the same sequencing platform. A later genetic analysis took genome-wide SNP genotypes for about 55% of the 666 donors and used that subset as a discovery cohort. The study combined high-throughput TCR immunosequencing, statistical association of individual TCRs with disease status, and machine learning to predict cytomegalovirus infection status. In the later analysis, no new phenotypic data were used to find candidate immune exposures; instead, reliance was placed on TCR beta sequences and their occurrence across donors. The number of typed donors differed by locus: roughly 620-630 for A, B, C, DRB1 and DQB1; 500 to 550 for DQA1; around 580 for DPA1; and about 470 for DPB1. Among 300 to 500 genotyped donors of the cohort, an average of approximately 220,000 unique TCR beta nucleotide sequences was sequenced per donor, of which 15% to 20% were non-productive. Of the roughly 410 genotyped donors, 70% to 90% were placed in the genetic ancestry cluster associated with self-reported Caucasian donors. Roughly 300 gigabases of sequencing data and some 85 million unique TCR sequences were included in an early release covering 500 to 750 HLA-typed donors. The study used immunosequencing to profile the T cell repertoires of approximately 640 subjects and linked those repertoires to cytomegalovirus serostatus.

Relative to germline, V is missing 8 bases and J is missing 0 bases, with 15 bases of the junction outside any gene match. CDR1 and CDR2 were assigned from the germline V gene (reference sequence) as MNHEY and SMNVEV. From its cysteine to its phenylalanine, the CDR3 spans 19 amino acids. Only the CDR3 DNA stays, 57 bases, in frame from base 1. General study outcomes and caveats: A further reported finding was that TCR beta sequences accurately predicted the HLA-A and HLA-B alleles for most subjects in the first cohort. In vitro tests confirmed that a few of the cytomegalovirus-associated TCR beta chains recognize cytomegalovirus antigens. While some public TCRs were present in many individuals, most TCR sequences turned up only very rarely across donors. A later analysis reported that several top co-occurrence clusters appeared linked to parvovirus B19, influenza, CMV and Epstein-Barr virus. The study gave a list of some 150 TCR beta chains associated with cytomegalovirus. Most CMV-associated TCR beta chains appeared to be HLA-restricted in a later analysis, and the HLA associations seemed to be driven largely by CMV exposure. A group of highly shared sequence variants was considered likely to be a technical artifact of the sequencing pipeline. Sequencing depth was assumed to be roughly uniform across donors in the presence/absence analyses, though that assumption may not hold. Because HLA typing was unavailable for some donors at each locus, only the typed subset was used in association tests. CMV serostatus was the only immune exposure information available for the cohort. In a later genetic analysis, fewer N-insertions in productive TCRs were reported among donors in an Asian-associated ancestry cluster than the approximately 670-donor mean. In an earlier analysis of around 600 of the donors, most TCR beta V segments were observed in productive rearrangements about 90% or about 30% of the time, broadly matching IMGT annotations. In this cohort, only TCR beta chains were sequenced, and detectable features were limited by the absence of alpha or paired-chain data. A later analysis found that TCR association rates varied across HLA loci, with DRB1 alleles showing the most associated TCRs and HLA-C alleles the fewest. An association between a missense DCLRE1C variant and V-gene and J-gene trimming of TCR beta chains was found in a later genetic analysis and replicated in an independent cohort. In both the original and validation cohorts, the classifier was reported to diagnose cytomegalovirus status with high specificity and sensitivity. According to the authors, the approach could potentially be generalized to other disease states and immunological phenotypes. Linkage disequilibrium might explain the correlated functional status among segregating V segments, but an unknown experimental factor could not be excluded. In a later analysis, 15,000 to 20,000 TCR beta sequences were associated with specific HLA alleles at a false discovery rate of 0.05. Strong co-occurrence of HLA alleles, especially DR and DQ, made assigning TCR associations to individual alleles difficult. The earlier analysis of 587 of the donors excluded fewer than 20 rarely observed V segments, including chromosome 9 orphons, because counts were too low. In a later analysis, HLA-associated TCR beta chains showed more clonal expansion and lower generation probabilities than non-associated chains that were equally common. Some IMGT-functional V segments, including TRBV6-2 and TRBV6-3, could not be told apart with the 87-base-pair reads, so those segments were excluded.

In total, approximately 700 healthy bone marrow donors made up the cohort. At the time of sampling, every cohort member was nominally healthy, though immune exposures that went unrecorded were likely present. The donor tested CMV seropositive, placing the donor among the approximately 310 seropositive members of the cohort. Every donor gave a peripheral blood sample, and the peripheral blood mononuclear cells from that sample were used for TCR beta sequencing. Genomic DNA extraction from the blood cell samples was performed with the Qiagen DNeasy Blood Extraction Kit. The receptor library was made with the immunoSEQ multiplex PCR assay. For the multiplex PCR, a mixture combining 60 forward primers for TCR Vbeta segments and 13 reverse primers for TCR Jbeta segments was used. Amplification of the CDR3 region of rearranged TCR beta genes was performed with a multiplex PCR assay on genomic DNA. The amplified TCR beta libraries were sequenced on the Illumina HiSeq System as 87-base-pair reads. The paper's data handling went like this. A later analysis counted tens of millions of unique TCR beta chains across the 690 or so repertoires, and 9 million to 14 million of these chains were shared by at least two donors. To remove PCR and sequencing errors, raw reads were error-corrected and collapsed into unique sequences using a nearest-neighbor algorithm that merged closely related sequences. V, D and J gene segments were assigned by aligning CDR3 sequences to IMGT reference sequences. For a sequence to be retained, at least a six-nucleotide match to both a V gene segment and a J gene segment was required. Rearrangements were classified as productive when the CDR3 lacked stop codons and remained in frame with V and J, and all other rearrangements were classified as non-productive. Following IMGT convention, CDR3 was defined as the stretch from the second conserved V-encoded cysteine up to the conserved J-encoded phenylalanine. Sequences without an unambiguous match to a single V gene segment were excluded from the earlier analysis of several hundred of the donors. In an earlier analysis of 500 to 750 of the donors, V segments were called functional above 56.7% productive rearrangements and were called segregating when the between-donor standard deviation exceeded 5%. A statistical classification framework was built for diagnosing cytomegalovirus status from the catalog of TCR beta chain sequences. In a later analysis, TCR nucleotide sequences were compared against IMGT/GENE-DB human TR gene sequences so that V and J genes could be assigned. The TCRdist pipeline was used in a later analysis to assign CDR3 sequences and most-parsimonious VDJ recombination scenarios. In a later analysis, each TCR beta chain was defined by its CDR3 amino acid sequence together with its V-gene family, and reads lacking a unique V-gene family were excluded. A later analysis removed 550 to 650 highly shared, low-generation-probability nucleotide sequences to deal with suspected cross-contamination and a sequencing artifact. For each public chain, a later analysis derived a clonal expansion index from normalized ranks of inferred template counts within each repertoire. In a later analysis, generation probabilities were computed with a VDJ recombination model fitted to out-of-frame rearrangements, and the resulting probabilities were checked against IGoR. In a later analysis, hypergeometric tests were used to score TCR-TCR, TCR-HLA and TCR-CMV co-occurrence, with a repertoire-size bias correction applied to TCR pairs. To estimate false discovery rates, a later analysis permuted the HLA or CMV assignments 20 times. In a later analysis, co-occurring TCRs were grouped using DBSCAN, and TCRdist sequence similarity was added for clustering within HLA-allele-positive subsets. Repertoires with fewer than 30,000 or more than 120,000 public chains were left out of co-occurrence clustering, as were about 5 repertoires with anomalous nucleotide sharing. Entries here come from immuneACCESS through TCRdb and include only in-frame sequences with V and J called. Some clones fail to appear in such tables; in the studies checked, an unresolved V gene covers under half of the shortfall, and the cause of the remainder is unknown. D and trimming come from the DNA, and the V and J calls and clone size come from that table. The table for this sample lists approximately 150,000 clones; more than 70% of them were counted only once. The ten largest clonotypes hold around 11% of the sample.

Here the chain combines TRBV27 and TRBJ2-1, with 11 junctional bases fitting TRBD2. The specimen was PBMCs. The origin of this receptor is a man between 18 and 35 years old in good health and CMV-seropositive. The base sequence is TGTGCCAGCCGCGACCCCTGGACTAGCGGGTACTCCTCCTACAATGAGCAGTTCTTC. It is translated as CASRDPWTSGYSSYNEQFF.